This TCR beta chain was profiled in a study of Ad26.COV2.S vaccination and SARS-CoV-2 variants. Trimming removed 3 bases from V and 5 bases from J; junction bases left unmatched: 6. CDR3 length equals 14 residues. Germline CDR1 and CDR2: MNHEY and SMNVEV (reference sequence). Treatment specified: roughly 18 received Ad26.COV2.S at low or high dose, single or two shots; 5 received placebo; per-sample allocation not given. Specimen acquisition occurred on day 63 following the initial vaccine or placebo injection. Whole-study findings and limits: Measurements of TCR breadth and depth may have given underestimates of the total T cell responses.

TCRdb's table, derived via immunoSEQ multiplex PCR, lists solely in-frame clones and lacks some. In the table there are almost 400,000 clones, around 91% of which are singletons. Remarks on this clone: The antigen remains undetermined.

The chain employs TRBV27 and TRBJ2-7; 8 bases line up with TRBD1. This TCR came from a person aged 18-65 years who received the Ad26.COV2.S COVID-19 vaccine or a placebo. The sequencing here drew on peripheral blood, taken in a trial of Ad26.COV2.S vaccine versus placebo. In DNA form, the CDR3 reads TGTGCCAGCAGTTTGACAGGGGATGGCGACGAGCAGTACTTC. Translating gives CASSLTGDGDEQYF.